A selection of T cell receptor beta chains follows, all from one sample in a study of T cells in Graves' hyperthyroidism and ophthalmopathy. MiXCR, applied by TCRdb to the multiplex PCR reads, yields one record per CDR3 protein. Found here are over 700,000 distinct CDR3 sequences, roughly a sixth of them singletons; the top ten hold over 15%. The sample consisted of blood. The receptors stem from a woman in her forties or fifties with Graves' hyperthyroidism that later progressed to Graves' ophthalmopathy. Each CDR3 is given with its conserved first and last residue. D genes are given only for firm matches. Where a row states a size, it is once, few, many or the class of an expanded clone; other rows omit it.

j_gene,abundance,d_gene,v_gene,CDR3nt,CDR3aa
TRBJ2-5,few,TRBD2,TRBV20-1,TGCAGTGCTATAGCCCTGAGCGGGGGGGCCCTAGAGACCCAGTACTTC,CSAIALSGGALETQYF
TRBJ2-3,few,-,TRBV18,TGTGCCAGCTCACCCTCTACGGGCACAGATACGCAGTATTTT,CASSPSTGTDTQYF
TRBJ2-2,many,TRBD2,TRBV29-1,TGCAGCGCACAGACTAGCGGGAACACCGGGGAGCTGTTTTTT,CSAQTSGNTGELFF
TRBJ1-6,few,TRBD1,TRBV5-1,TGCGCCAGCAGCTCTCAGACAGGGGACAATTCACCCCTCCACTTT,CASSSQTGDNSPLHF
TRBJ1-1,few,-,TRBV6-2/TRBV6-3,TGTGCCAGCAGTTCTTTAGGGAATGGGAACACTGAAGCTTTCTTT,CASSSLGNGNTEAFF
TRBJ2-3,few,-,TRBV10-2,TGCGCCAGCAGTGGGGCCTACACAGATACGCAGTATTTT,CASSGAYTDTQYF
TRBJ1-1,few,TRBD1,TRBV2,TGTGCCAGCAGTACTTTTGACAGGGAAGATGGCACTGAAGCTTTCTTT,CASSTFDREDGTEAFF
TRBJ2-5,many,-,TRBV2,TGTGCCAGCGACAACGAGGAGACCCAGTACTTC,CASDNEETQYF
TRBJ1-4,many,TRBD1,TRBV6-1,TGTGCCAGCAGCCATGGACAGGGCTCTGAAAAACTGTTTTTT,CASSHGQGSEKLFF
TRBJ1-1,-,-,TRBV3-1,TGTGCCAGCAGCCAAAGAACGCCATCGCGGGACACTGAAGCTTTCTTT,CASSQRTPSRDTEAFF
TRBJ2-5,many,TRBD2,TRBV12-3/TRBV12-4,TGTGCCAGCAGGACTAGCGGGGGAGAAGAGACCCAGTACTTC,CASRTSGGEETQYF
TRBJ1-1,many,TRBD1,TRBV11-2,TGTGCCAGCAGCTTAGGGGGGACAGGATCGTGGACTGAAGCTTTCTTT,CASSLGGTGSWTEAFF
TRBJ1-2,many,-,TRBV20-1,TGCAGTGCACCACCAGGGGCCCGTAACTATGGCTACACCTTC,CSAPPGARNYGYTF
TRBJ2-5,many,-,TRBV30,TGTGCCTGGAGTGTACAGGGAACTTACCAAGAGACCCAGTACTTC,CAWSVQGTYQETQYF
TRBJ2-3,many,-,TRBV28,TGTGCCAGCAGTTTCTCCCCCGCGGCGGATACGCAGTATTTT,CASSFSPAADTQYF
TRBJ1-1,many,-,TRBV30,TGTGCCTGGAGTTTGACCACGATTTGGGCTGAAGCTTTCTTT,CAWSLTTIWAEAFF
TRBJ1-2,many,TRBD1,TRBV7-2,TGTGCCAGCAGCCCATCCGGGACAGGCCCCATTTTTTATGGCTACACCTTC,CASSPSGTGPIFYGYTF
TRBJ2-7,-,-,TRBV18,TGTGCCAGCTCACCAAAGGACAACTCCTACGAGCAGTACTTC,CASSPKDNSYEQYF
TRBJ1-2,few,-,TRBV6-5,TGTGCCAGCAGTTACTTAGGGACTTACTCCCCCAAAGACTATGGCTACACCTTC,CASSYLGTYSPKDYGYTF
TRBJ1-4,few,-,TRBV20-1,TGCAGTGCTCCAACCGGGTTTACTAATGAAAAACTGTTTTTT,CSAPTGFTNEKLFF
TRBJ1-1,-,-,TRBV10-3,TGTGCCATCAGTGTTTCGACGGGAGGGACTGAAGCTTTCTTT,CAISVSTGGTEAFF
TRBJ2-2,many,TRBD1,TRBV20-1,TGCAGTGCTAGAGATCCAGGGACAGGGATCACCGGGGAGCTGTTTTTT,CSARDPGTGITGELFF
TRBJ2-7,-,TRBD2,TRBV28,TGTGCCAGCAGTTCGGCCGGGACTAGCCCGGGCACCTACGAGCAGTACTTC,CASSSAGTSPGTYEQYF
TRBJ2-3,-,TRBD2,TRBV3-1,TGTGCCAGCAGCCCCTCCCCAGAGACTAGCGGGGGAAAGAATACGCAGTATTTT,CASSPSPETSGGKNTQYF
TRBJ1-1,many,-,TRBV19,TGTGCCACCATAGGCAGCACAGGGTCAATCACGGACACTGAAGCTTTCTTT,CATIGSTGSITDTEAFF
TRBJ2-3,-,TRBD2,TRBV6-1,TGTGCCAGCAGTGAAACTAGCGGGGGCCCCTCAGATACGCAGTATTTT,CASSETSGGPSDTQYF
TRBJ1-6,few,TRBD1,TRBV30,TGTGCCTGGAGTCCCCTTGGGACAGTTTATAATTCACCCCTCCACTTT,CAWSPLGTVYNSPLHF
TRBJ1-4,few,TRBD1,TRBV6-1,TGTGCCAGCAGGAGACAGGGAGCTAATGAAAAACTGTTTTTT,CASRRQGANEKLFF
TRBJ1-1,-,-,TRBV19,TGTGCCAGTAGTATGGACCCTCCAGGGAGTGAAGCTTTCTTT,CASSMDPPGSEAFF
TRBJ2-2,few,TRBD2,TRBV10-3,TGTGCCATCAGTGAGTCGAAAGCGGGGGGCCTACCCGGGGAGCTGTTTTTT,CAISESKAGGLPGELFF
TRBJ1-2,few,-,TRBV5-6,TGTGCCAGCAGCTTTCAAAGAACTAGAAACTATGGCTACACCTTC,CASSFQRTRNYGYTF